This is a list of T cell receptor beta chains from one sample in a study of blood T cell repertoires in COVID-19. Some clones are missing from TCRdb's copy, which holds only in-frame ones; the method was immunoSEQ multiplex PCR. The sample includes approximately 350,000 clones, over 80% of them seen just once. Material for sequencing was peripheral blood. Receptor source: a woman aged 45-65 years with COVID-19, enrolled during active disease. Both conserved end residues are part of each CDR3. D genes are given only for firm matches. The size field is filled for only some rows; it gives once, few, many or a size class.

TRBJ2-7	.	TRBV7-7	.	TGTGCCAGCAGCTTGGGAAGCGGGTCGTTCTACGAGCAGTACTTC	CASSLGSGSFYEQYF
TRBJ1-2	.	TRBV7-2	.	TGTGCCAGCAGCTTGACGACAGCGACCTTTAACTATGGCTACACCTTC	CASSLTTATFNYGYTF
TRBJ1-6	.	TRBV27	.	TGTGCCAGCAGTTTTGGGCTTGGCTACTCACCCCTCCACTTT	CASSFGLGYSPLHF
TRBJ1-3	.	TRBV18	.	TGTGCCAGCTCACCATTGGCGCAATCTGGTGGGGCGAGCTCTGGAAACACCATATATTTT	CASSPLAQSGGASSGNTIYF
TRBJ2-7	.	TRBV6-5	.	TGTGCCAGCACGGCGGCGTACGAGCAGTACTTC	CASTAAYEQYF
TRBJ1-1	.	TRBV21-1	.	TGTGCCAGCAGTAAATGTTCCTCTAGGAGACAGGGGATAAACACTGAAGCTTTCTTT	CASSKCSSRRQGINTEAFF
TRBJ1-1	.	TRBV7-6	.	TGTGCCAGCAGCTTAGAAGTGGGCAACACTGAAGCTTTCTTT	CASSLEVGNTEAFF
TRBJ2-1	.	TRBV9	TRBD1	TGTGCCAGCAGCGCTGACGGACAGGGCTACAATGAGCAGTTCTTC	CASSADGQGYNEQFF
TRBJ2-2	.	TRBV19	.	TGTGCCAGTATTGGCGGGGCGAACACCGGGGAGCTGTTTTTT	CASIGGANTGELFF
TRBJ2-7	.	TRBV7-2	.	TGTGCCAGCAGCTTCGAAACAGCAAGCTACGAGCAGTACTTC	CASSFETASYEQYF
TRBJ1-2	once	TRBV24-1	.	TGTGCCACCAGTGACCCTACACCCGGACATAACTATGGCTACACCTTC	CATSDPTPGHNYGYTF
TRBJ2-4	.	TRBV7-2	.	TGTGCCAGCAGCTCCGAAACAACAGGGCCCAAAAACATTCAGTACTTC	CASSSETTGPKNIQYF
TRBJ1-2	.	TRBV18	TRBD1	TGTGCCAGCTCACCCGGACAGGGGCATGGCTACACCTTC	CASSPGQGHGYTF
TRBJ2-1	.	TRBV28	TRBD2	TGTGCCAGCAGTTTTTATGTAGCGGGAGTCTTCAATGAGCAGTTCTTC	CASSFYVAGVFNEQFF
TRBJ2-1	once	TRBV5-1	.	TGCGCCAGCAGCGCGCAGGGCCCATCCGATGAGCAGTTCTTC	CASSAQGPSDEQFF
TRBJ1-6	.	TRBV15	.	TGTGCCACCAGCGGACGACAGACTAATTCACCCCTCCACTTT	CATSGRQTNSPLHF
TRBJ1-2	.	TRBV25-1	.	TGTGCCAGCAGGGCGGACAGTCTGGTTGGCTACACCTTC	CASRADSLVGYTF
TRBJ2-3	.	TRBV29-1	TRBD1	TGCAGCCTACAGGGGAATACAGATACGCAGTATTTT	CSLQGNTDTQYF
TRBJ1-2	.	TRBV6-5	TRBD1	TGTGCCAGCAGGACGGACAGGGGTGGAAGGGATGGCTACACCTTC	CASRTDRGGRDGYTF
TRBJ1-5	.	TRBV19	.	TGTGCAGAGTTGTCCCTCCGCAATCAGCCCCAGCATTTT	CAELSLRNQPQHF
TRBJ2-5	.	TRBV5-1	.	TGCGCCAGCAGCTTGGCCTCTCGGGGGTCGGAGACCCAGTACTTC	CASSLASRGSETQYF
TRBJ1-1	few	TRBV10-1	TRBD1	TGCGCCAGCAGTGAGATTAGGGCAGGGGGCTATACTGAAGCTTTCTTT	CASSEIRAGGYTEAFF
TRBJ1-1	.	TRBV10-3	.	TGTGCCACTTCACTTGAGGGCCCGAACACTGAAGCTTTCTTT	CATSLEGPNTEAFF
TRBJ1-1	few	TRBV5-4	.	TGTGCCAGCAGCTCTGAAGTGGGCAGGGTAAAGTCTGAAGCTTTCTTT	CASSSEVGRVKSEAFF
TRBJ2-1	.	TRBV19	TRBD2	TGTGCCAGTAGTATAGACCGGCGACTAGCGGAGTACAATGAGCAGTTCTTC	CASSIDRRLAEYNEQFF
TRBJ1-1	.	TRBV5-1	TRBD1	TGCGCCAGCAGCTTGGGACAGGGACACGCCGAAGCTTTCTTT	CASSLGQGHAEAFF
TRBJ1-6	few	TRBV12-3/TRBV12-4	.	TGTGCCAGCACCCAAGGATCCGCGAGGCCCCTCCACTTT	CASTQGSARPLHF
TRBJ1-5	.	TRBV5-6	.	TGTGCCAGCAGTTCTAAACAGGGTTCGGGACAGCCCCAGCATTTT	CASSSKQGSGQPQHF
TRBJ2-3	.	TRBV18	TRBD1	TGTGCCAGCTCACCCGCGAGACGACAGGGGGCGCAAACAGATACGCAGTATTTT	CASSPARRQGAQTDTQYF
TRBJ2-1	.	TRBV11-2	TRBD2	TGTGCCAGCAGCTTAGGGGGGAGGGCTCCTAATGAGCAGTTCTTC	CASSLGGRAPNEQFF
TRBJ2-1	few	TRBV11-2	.	TGTGCCAGCAGCCGCCAAGATGCGAGTGAGCAGTTCTTC	CASSRQDASEQFF
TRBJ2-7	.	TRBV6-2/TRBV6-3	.	TGTGCCAGCAGCCATTCCCTGGTTCCTATCGGCTACGAGCAGTACTTC	CASSHSLVPIGYEQYF
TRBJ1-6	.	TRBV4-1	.	TGCGCCAGCAGCCAAGTCCAGGGTTATGGGGATTCACCCCTCCACTTT	CASSQVQGYGDSPLHF
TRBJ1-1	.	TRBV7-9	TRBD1	TGTGCCAGCAGCCTGACAGGGTTTGTTGCTGAAGCTTTCTTT	CASSLTGFVAEAFF
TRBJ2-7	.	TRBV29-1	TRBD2	TGCAGCGTTGAGCTAGCGGGACCCCGTGGCTACGAGCAGTACTTC	CSVELAGPRGYEQYF
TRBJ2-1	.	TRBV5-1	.	TGCGCCAGCAGCTGGCCGACGACAGGGGACTACTACAATGAGCAGTTCTTC	CASSWPTTGDYYNEQFF
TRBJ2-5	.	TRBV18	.	TGTGCCAGCTCACCAAATACTAAACAAGAGACCCAGTACTTC	CASSPNTKQETQYF
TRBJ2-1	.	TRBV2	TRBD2	TGTGCCAGCAGGGGTTTACTAGCGGGAGGAGAGCAGTTCTTC	CASRGLLAGGEQFF
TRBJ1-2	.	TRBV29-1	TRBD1	TGCAGCGTTGAAACCGGGACAGGGGTTGGCTACACCTTC	CSVETGTGVGYTF
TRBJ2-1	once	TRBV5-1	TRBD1	TGCGCCAGCAGCTATCGGACAGGCTCCTACAATGAGCAGTTCTTC	CASSYRTGSYNEQFF
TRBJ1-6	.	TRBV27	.	TGTGCCAGCACCTTTACAGGGATAGGTAATTCACCCCTCCACTTT	CASTFTGIGNSPLHF
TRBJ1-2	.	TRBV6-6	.	TGTGCCAGCAGGAGCAGACAGTTTGTTTTTGGCTACACCTTC	CASRSRQFVFGYTF
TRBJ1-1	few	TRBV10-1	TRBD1	TGCGCCAGCAGTGACCCCCCGGGACAGGGGGCTTCCGAAGCTTTCTTT	CASSDPPGQGASEAFF
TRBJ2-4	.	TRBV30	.	TGTGCCTGGAGTGTGGGCAGGGCGAACATTCAGTACTTC	CAWSVGRANIQYF
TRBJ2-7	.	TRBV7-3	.	TGTGCCAGCAGCTTAGGAGCCAGCAACTCCTACGAGCAGTACTTC	CASSLGASNSYEQYF